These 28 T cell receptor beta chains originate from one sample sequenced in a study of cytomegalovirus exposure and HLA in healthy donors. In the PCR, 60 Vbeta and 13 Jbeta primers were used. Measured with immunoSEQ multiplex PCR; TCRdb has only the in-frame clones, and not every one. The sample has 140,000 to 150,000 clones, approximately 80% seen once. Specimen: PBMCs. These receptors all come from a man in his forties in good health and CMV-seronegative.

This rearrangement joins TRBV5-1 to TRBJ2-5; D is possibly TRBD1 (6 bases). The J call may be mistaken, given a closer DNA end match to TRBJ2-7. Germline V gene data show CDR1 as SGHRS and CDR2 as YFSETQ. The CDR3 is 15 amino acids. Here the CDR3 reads CASSPVGQGSHEQYF. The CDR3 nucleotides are TGCGCCAGCAGCCCGGTCGGGCAGGGGAGCCACGAGCAGTACTTC.

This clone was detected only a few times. The CDR3 loop is CASVGGMGIYSNQPQHF. CDR3 nucleotides: TGTGCTAGTGTCGGAGGCATGGGCATATATAGCAATCAGCCCCAGCATTTT. V usage is TRBV12-5 and J usage is TRBJ1-5, with D hard to call. CDR1 is LGHNT and CDR2 is FRNRAP in the germline V gene. Between the trimmed V and J ends, which lost 7 bases and 0 bases, there was a span of 19 bases. The CDR3 loop spans 17 amino acids.

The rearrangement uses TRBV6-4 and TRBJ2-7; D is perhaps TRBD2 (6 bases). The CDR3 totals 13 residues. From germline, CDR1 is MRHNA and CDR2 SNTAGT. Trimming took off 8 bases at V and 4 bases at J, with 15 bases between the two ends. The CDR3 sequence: CASAERAGYEQYF. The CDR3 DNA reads TGTGCCAGCGCCGAGCGGGCAGGATACGAGCAGTACTTC.

The CDR3 loop is CASSQGRGAGYGYTF. For the CDR3, the DNA is TGTGCCAGCAGCCAAGGGCGGGGGGCTGGCTATGGCTACACCTTC. The chain uses TRBV7-2 and TRBJ1-2, with a possible D match to TRBD1 (6 bases). Germline V gives CDR1 SGHTA, CDR2 FQGNSA. There are 15 residues in the CDR3. The V gene lost 5 bases and the J gene lost 4 bases, with 17 bases spanning the gap.

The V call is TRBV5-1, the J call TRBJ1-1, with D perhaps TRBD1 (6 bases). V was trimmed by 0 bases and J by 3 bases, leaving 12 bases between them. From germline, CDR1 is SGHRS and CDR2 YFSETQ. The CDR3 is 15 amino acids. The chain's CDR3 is CASSLGDTWDTEAFF. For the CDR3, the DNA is TGCGCCAGCAGCTTGGGGGACACCTGGGACACTGAAGCTTTCTTT.

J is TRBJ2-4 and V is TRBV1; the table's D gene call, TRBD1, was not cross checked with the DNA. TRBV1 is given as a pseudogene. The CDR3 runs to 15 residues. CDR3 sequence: CTSTRDSQAKNIQYF. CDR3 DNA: TGCACCAGCACCCGGGACAGCCAAGCCAAAAACATTCAGTACTTC.

The chain's CDR3 is CAVYSGGAGSEQFF. The DNA of the CDR3 is TGTGCCGTCTATAGCGGGGGGGCCGGGAGTGAGCAGTTCTTC. The chain combines TRBV10-3 with TRBJ2-1; 11 bases are a match to TRBD2. CDR1 is ENHRY and CDR2 is SYGVKD in the germline V gene. Trimming at V came to 11 bases and at J to 9 bases, leaving 12 bases not matched to a gene. This CDR3 has 14 residues.

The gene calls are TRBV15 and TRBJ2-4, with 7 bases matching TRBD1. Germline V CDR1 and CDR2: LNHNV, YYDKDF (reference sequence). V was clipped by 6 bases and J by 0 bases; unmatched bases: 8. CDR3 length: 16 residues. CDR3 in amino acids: CATSFTGDLAKNIQYF. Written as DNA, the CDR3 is TGTGCCACCAGTTTTACAGGGGATTTAGCCAAAAACATTCAGTACTTC.

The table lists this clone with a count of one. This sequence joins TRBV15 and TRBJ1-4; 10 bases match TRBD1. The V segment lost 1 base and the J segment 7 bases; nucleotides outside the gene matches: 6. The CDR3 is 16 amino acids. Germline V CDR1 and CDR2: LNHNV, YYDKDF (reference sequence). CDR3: CATSRGMTGGSEKLFF. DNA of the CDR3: TGTGCCACCAGCAGAGGGATGACAGGGGGCAGTGAAAAACTGTTTTTT.

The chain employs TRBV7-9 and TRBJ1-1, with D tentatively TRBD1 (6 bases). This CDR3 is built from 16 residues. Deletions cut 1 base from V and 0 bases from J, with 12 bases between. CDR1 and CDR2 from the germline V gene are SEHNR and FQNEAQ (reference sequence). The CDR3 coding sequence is TGTGCCAGCAGCTTAGGGTACAGGGTCGTGAACACTGAAGCTTTCTTT. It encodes CASSLGYRVVNTEAFF.

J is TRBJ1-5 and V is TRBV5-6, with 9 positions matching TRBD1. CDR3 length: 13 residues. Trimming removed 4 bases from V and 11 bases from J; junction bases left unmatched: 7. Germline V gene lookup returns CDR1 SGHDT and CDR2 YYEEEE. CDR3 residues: CASSPGQGPSQHF. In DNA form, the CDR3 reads TGTGCCAGCAGCCCGGGACAGGGACCTTCCCAGCATTTT.

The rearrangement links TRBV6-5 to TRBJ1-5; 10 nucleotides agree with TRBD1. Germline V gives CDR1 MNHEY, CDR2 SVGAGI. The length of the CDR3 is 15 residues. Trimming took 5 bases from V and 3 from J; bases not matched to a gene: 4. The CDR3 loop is CASSRDRGYNQPQHF. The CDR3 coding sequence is TGTGCCAGCAGTCGGGACAGGGGCTACAATCAGCCCCAGCATTTT.

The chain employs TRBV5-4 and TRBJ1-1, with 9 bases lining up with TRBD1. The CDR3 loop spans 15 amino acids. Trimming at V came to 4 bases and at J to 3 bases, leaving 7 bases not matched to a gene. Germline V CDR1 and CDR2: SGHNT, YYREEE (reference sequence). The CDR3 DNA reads TGTGCCAGCAGCCCAGGACAGGGGATCGACACTGAAGCTTTCTTT. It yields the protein CASSPGQGIDTEAFF.

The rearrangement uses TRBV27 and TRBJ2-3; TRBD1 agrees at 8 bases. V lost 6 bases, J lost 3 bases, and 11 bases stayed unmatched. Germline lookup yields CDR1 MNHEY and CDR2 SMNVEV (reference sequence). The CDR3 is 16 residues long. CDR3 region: CASSLGGQGWTDTQYF. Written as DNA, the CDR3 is TGTGCCAGCAGCCTCGGAGGACAGGGATGGACAGATACGCAGTATTTT.

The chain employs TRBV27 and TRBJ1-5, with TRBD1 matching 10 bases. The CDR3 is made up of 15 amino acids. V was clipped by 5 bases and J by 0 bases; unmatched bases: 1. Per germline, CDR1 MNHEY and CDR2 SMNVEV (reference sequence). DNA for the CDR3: TGTGCCAGCAGTAGGACAGGGGGTAGCAATCAGCCCCAGCATTTT. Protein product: CASSRTGGSNQPQHF.

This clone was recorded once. CDR3 in amino acids: CASRIRDSTGELFF. DNA for the CDR3: TGTGCCAGCAGAATCAGGGATAGCACCGGGGAGCTGTTTTTT. This chain uses TRBV6-4 with TRBJ2-2, with D perhaps TRBD1 (5 bases). The CDR3 is 14 amino acids. Germline V gene sequence: CDR1 MRHNA, CDR2 SNTAGT. V was trimmed by 6 bases and J by 4 bases, leaving 12 bases between them.

Here the CDR3 DNA reads TGTGCCAGCAGTCAGCGGACTGCTAGCACAGATACGCAGTATTTT. Amino acids: CASSQRTASTDTQYF. V and J are TRBV6-5 and TRBJ2-3; D possibly corresponds to TRBD2 (5 bases). The CDR3 runs 15 residues. The ends were cut back, 5 bases at V and 0 bases at J, with 12 bases in the middle. Per the germline V gene, CDR1 is MNHEY and CDR2 is SVGAGI.

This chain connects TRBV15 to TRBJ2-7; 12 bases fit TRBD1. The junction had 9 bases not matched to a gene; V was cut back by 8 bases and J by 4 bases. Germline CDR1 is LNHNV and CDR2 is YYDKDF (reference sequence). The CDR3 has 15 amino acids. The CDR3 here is CATGQGTGGSYEQYF. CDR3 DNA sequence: TGTGCCACCGGTCAGGGGACAGGGGGCTCTTACGAGCAGTACTTC.

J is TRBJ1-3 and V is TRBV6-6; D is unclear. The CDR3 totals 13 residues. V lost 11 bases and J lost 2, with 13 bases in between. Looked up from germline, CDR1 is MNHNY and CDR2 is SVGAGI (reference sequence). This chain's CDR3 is CAHAAPAGNTIYF. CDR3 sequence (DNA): TGTGCCCACGCGGCGCCGGCTGGAAACACCATATATTTT.

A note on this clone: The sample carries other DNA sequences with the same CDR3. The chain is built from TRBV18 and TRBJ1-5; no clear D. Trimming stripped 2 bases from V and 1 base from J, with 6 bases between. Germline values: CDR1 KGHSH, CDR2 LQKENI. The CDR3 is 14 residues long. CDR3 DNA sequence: TGTGCCAGCTCACCAGGGCTCAGCAATCAGCCCCAGCATTTT. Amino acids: CASSPGLSNQPQHF. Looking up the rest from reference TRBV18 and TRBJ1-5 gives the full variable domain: NAGVMQNPRHLVRRRGQEARLRCSPMKGHSHVYWYRQLPEEGLKFMVYLQKENIIDESGMPKERFSAEFPKEGPSILRIQQVVRGDSAAYFCASSPGLSNQPQHFGDGTRLSIL.

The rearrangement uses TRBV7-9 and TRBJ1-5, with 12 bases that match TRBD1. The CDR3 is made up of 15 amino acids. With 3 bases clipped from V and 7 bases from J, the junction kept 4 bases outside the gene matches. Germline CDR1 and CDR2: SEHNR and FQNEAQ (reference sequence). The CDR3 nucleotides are TGTGCCAGCAGCTTGGGACAGGGGGCCTGGCAGCCCCAGCATTTT. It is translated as CASSLGQGAWQPQHF.

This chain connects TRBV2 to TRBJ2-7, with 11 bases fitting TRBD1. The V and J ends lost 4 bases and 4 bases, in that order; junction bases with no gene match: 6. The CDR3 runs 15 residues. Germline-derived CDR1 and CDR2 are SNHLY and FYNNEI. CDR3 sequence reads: CASSAGTGGSYEQYF. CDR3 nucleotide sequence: TGTGCCAGCAGTGCAGGGACAGGGGGATCTTACGAGCAGTACTTC.

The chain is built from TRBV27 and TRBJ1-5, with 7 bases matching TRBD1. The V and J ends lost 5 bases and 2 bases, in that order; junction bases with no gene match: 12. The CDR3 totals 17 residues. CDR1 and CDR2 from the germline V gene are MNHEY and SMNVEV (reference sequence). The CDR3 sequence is CASSPDRVGLGNQPQHF. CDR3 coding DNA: TGTGCCAGCAGTCCAGACAGGGTGGGGCTGGGCAATCAGCCCCAGCATTTT.

CDR3 residues: CASSPSGGSSYEQYF. In DNA, the CDR3 is TGTGCCAGCAGCCCCAGCGGGGGCAGCTCCTACGAGCAGTACTTC. V and J are TRBV27 and TRBJ2-7, with 8 bases that match TRBD2. Germline V gene lookup returns CDR1 MNHEY and CDR2 SMNVEV (reference sequence). CDR3 length: 15 residues. After removal of 6 bases from V and 0 bases from J, the junction contained 7 bases not matched to a gene.

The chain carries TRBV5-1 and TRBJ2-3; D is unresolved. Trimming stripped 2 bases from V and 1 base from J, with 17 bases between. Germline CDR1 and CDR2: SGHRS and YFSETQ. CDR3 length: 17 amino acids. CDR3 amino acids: CASSFSVGGAGTDTQYF. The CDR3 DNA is TGCGCCAGCAGCTTTTCGGTTGGCGGCGCTGGCACAGATACGCAGTATTTT.

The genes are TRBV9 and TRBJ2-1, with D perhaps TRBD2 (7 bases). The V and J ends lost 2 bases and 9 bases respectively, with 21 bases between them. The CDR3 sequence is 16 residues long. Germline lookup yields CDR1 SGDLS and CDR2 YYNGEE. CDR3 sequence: CASSVGGVGGAGEQFF. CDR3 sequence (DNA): TGTGCCAGCAGCGTTGGGGGAGTGGGGGGGGCAGGTGAGCAGTTCTTC.

This CDR3 is CASSQAGRVFAGELFF. In DNA form, the CDR3 reads TGCGCCAGCAGCCAAGCAGGGAGGGTATTCGCCGGGGAGCTGTTTTTT. The chain links TRBV4-1 to TRBJ2-2; 7 bases are shared with TRBD2. Per germline, CDR1 MGHRA and CDR2 YSYEKL. The CDR3 is 16 residues long. J was trimmed by 6 bases and V by 1 base; bases with no gene match: 8.

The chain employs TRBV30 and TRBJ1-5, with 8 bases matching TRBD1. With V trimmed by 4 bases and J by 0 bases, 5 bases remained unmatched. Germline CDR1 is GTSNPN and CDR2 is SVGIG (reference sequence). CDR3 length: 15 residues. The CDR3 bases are TGTGCCTGGACCTACAGGGGGGTTAGCAATCAGCCCCAGCATTTT. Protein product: CAWTYRGVSNQPQHF.